This T cell receptor (beta chain) was sequenced for a study of tumor-infiltrating lymphocytes in primary liver carcinoma. The ends lost 2 bases at V and 15 bases at J; junction bases unmatched: 13. The germline gives CDR1 MNHEY, CDR2 SVGAGI. The CDR3 runs to 14 residues. Blood RNA originated from unsorted whole blood, with germline DNA additionally extracted. Total RNA amounting to 500 ng was the source from which TCR beta cDNA was made with a constant-region primer. Amplification in three nested multiplex PCR rounds with slightly modified ARM-PCR gave rise to TCR beta libraries. Forward primers for TRBV1-TRBV30 and a C-beta reverse primer served the first two PCR rounds, at approximately 10 cycles each. MiXCR, applied by TCRdb to the multiplex PCR reads, yields one record per CDR3 protein. The table has under 200,000 distinct CDR3 sequences, about two thirds seen once.

This rearrangement joins TRBV6-5 to TRBJ2-3; TRBD1 aligns across 8 bases. The sample was peripheral blood. This TCR came from a woman aged 60-75 years with primary liver carcinoma and hepatitis B virus infection. The DNA of the CDR3 is TGTGCCAGCAGTTACCGGGACAGGCGGACAGTGCATTATTTT. It yields the protein CASSYRDRRTVHYF.